Ten or more counts support the clone carrying this T cell receptor beta chain. Its specificity is unknown. The data derive from a study of regulatory T cells in long-lasting Graves disease. Whole-study results and caveats: Those with persistent Graves' had less TCR diversity than newly diagnosed patients.

V gave up 2 bases and J gave up 9 bases, with 23 bases separating them. Germline lookup yields CDR1 SGHVS and CDR2 FQNEAQ. The CDR3 is 16 amino acids. Assembly of TCR beta libraries relied on iRepertoire HTBI primers together with Arm-PCR of CDR3 regions. One entry per CDR3 protein results from TCRdb running MiXCR on the multiplex PCR reads. The data show about 440,000 distinct CDR3 sequences, with about 15% seen just once and 20% to 25% held by the top ten. Time point of the sample: newly diagnosed GD, antithyroid drugs for less than 3 months. PBMC RNA was the source of the TCR library. These sequences were also reported in another study, on T cells in Graves' hyperthyroidism and ophthalmopathy. In that study: RT-PCR in the first round (using the HTBI primer set) targeted the TCR CDR3.

Sequenced material: peripheral blood mononuclear cells (PBMCs), taken at new diagnosis, from a patient treated with antithyroid drugs. The TCR was taken from a woman between 18 and 29 years old with Graves disease. This chain links TRBV7-8 with TRBJ2-7; TRBD2 might be the D (6 bases). The CDR3 DNA follows: TGTGCCAGCAGCTTAATCATCGGAGGGCCTAAATTGGGGCAGTACTTC. Translated, it gives CASSLIIGGPKLGQYF.